This record looks at one T cell receptor (beta chain) sequence and its context. Its matching antigen is unknown. TCRdb re-derived calls from the PCR reads in MiXCR, one entry per CDR3 protein. Of approximately 30,000 distinct CDR3 sequences in the sample, around 50% were seen once. The entry originates in a study of esophageal squamous cell carcinoma under preoperative chemotherapy. Study results and caveats: After chemotherapy, TCR diversity rose significantly in peripheral T cells but not in tumor-infiltrating lymphocytes.

Germline CDR1 SGHTA, CDR2 FQGNSA. The CDR3 contains 14 residues. The time point here: before preoperative PTX-NDP chemotherapy. Before surgery, patients were given preoperative paclitaxel-nedaplatin chemotherapy. The clonotype comes from a human donor with esophageal squamous cell carcinoma. The donor label of this sample is uncertain. V usage is TRBV7-2 and J usage is TRBJ2-3; the D is unclear. The sample was collected from a patient given preoperative chemotherapy. Written as DNA, the CDR3 is TGTGGCGTCTCGGTGCCTAGGACCAAAGACACGCAGTATTTT. Translation: CGVSVPRTKDTQYF.